These 5 T cell receptor beta chains were all obtained from the same sample, sequenced in a study of shared clonotypes between healthy human individuals (dated by TCRdb to 2020 to 2021). The library relied on the immunoSEQ multiplex PCR assay. The clones in this table, taken by TCRdb from immuneACCESS, are in-frame only. Not every clone is retained; where verified, under half of the shortfall comes from an unresolved V gene, and the cause of the rest is unknown. In all, the sample holds roughly 1,100,000 clones, and more than 60% of those were seen once. Over 1.3% of the sample lies in the top ten. Input material: memory CD4+ T cells sorted from blood. Reading the label with the study, this specimen's cell subset or site is: CD45RA-negative fraction. The receptors were sampled from a man between 18 and 35 years old in good health.

Remarks on this clone: This sample also contains other DNA sequences that code for the same CDR3. V gene TRBV19 combines with J gene TRBJ1-3; D perhaps matches TRBD1 (5 bases). Trimming stripped 3 bases from V and 4 bases from J, with 13 bases between. There are 15 residues in the CDR3. Germline V gene lookup returns CDR1 LNHDA and CDR2 SQIVND (reference sequence). The CDR3 DNA follows: TGTGCCAGTAGTATTCCCGGGACCGCGGGAAACACCATATATTTT. Translation: CASSIPGTAGNTIYF.

J is TRBJ2-1 and V is TRBV5-1; 9 bases match TRBD1. The CDR3 sequence is 15 residues long. V lost 0 bases, J lost 7 bases, and 5 bases stayed unmatched. Germline V gene sequence: CDR1 SGHRS, CDR2 YFSETQ. The CDR3 region has the DNA TGCGCCAGCAGCTTGGCCCGGACAGGGGCGAATGAGCAGTTCTTC. Residues: CASSLARTGANEQFF.

The chain joins TRBV13 to TRBJ2-7, with TRBD1 matching 10 bases. Per germline, CDR1 PRHDT and CDR2 FYEKMQ (reference sequence). CDR3 size: 15 residues. Losses at the gene ends were 3 bases for V and 4 bases for J; bases not matched to a gene: 6. The CDR3 DNA reads TGTGCCAGCAGCTTCAGACAGGGGGCCCAATACGAGCAGTACTTC. Translating gives CASSFRQGAQYEQYF.

The chain employs TRBV2 and TRBJ2-7; 11 nucleotides line up with TRBD1. The CDR3 covers 13 residues. V was pared by 5 bases and J by 6 bases, with 3 bases of the junction left unmatched. Germline V lookup: CDR1 SNHLY, CDR2 FYNNEI. The CDR3 loop is CASSWGTGGEQYF. The DNA of the CDR3 is TGTGCCAGCAGTTGGGGGACAGGGGGCGAGCAGTACTTC. Full variable domain (rest looked up from reference TRBV2 and TRBJ2-7): EPEVTQTPSHQVTQMGQEVILRCVPISNHLYFYWYRQILGQKVEFLVSFYNNEISEKSEIFDDQFSVERPDGSNFTLKIRSTKLEDSAMYFCASSWGTGGEQYFGPGTRLTVT.

This chain links TRBV4-1 with TRBJ1-4; 11 positions match TRBD1. CDR3 length equals 16 residues. Germline values: CDR1 MGHRA, CDR2 YSYEKL. V dropped 4 bases and J dropped 0; count of bases not matched to a gene: 1. The CDR3 DNA is TGCGCCAGCAGCCTGGGACAGGGGGCAACTAATGAAAAACTGTTTTTT. As protein: CASSLGQGATNEKLFF.